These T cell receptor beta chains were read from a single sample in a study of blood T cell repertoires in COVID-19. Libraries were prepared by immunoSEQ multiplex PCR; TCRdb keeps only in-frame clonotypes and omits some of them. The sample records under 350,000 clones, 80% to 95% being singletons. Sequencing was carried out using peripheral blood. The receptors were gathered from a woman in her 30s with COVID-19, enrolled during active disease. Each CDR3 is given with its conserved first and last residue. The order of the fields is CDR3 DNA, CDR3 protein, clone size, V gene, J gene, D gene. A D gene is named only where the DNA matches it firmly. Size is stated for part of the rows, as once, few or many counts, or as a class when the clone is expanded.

CDR3 DNA: TGTGCCAGCAGCCGTCCGCCGGGGGGACCTAGTAATGAAAAACTGTTTTTT; CDR3 protein: CASSRPPGGPSNEKLFF; clone size: once; V gene: TRBV7-9; J gene: TRBJ1-4; D gene: .
CDR3 DNA: TGTGCCAGCAGCCGACTAGCGGGGAGCTCCTACGAGCAGTACTTC; CDR3 protein: CASSRLAGSSYEQYF; clone size: once; V gene: TRBV3-1/TRBV3-2; J gene: TRBJ2-7; D gene: TRBD2
CDR3 DNA: TGCGCCAGCAGCTTAAATACAGGATCGGACGAAAAACTGTTTTTT; CDR3 protein: CASSLNTGSDEKLFF; clone size: .; V gene: TRBV5-1; J gene: TRBJ1-4; D gene: .
CDR3 DNA: TGTGCCAGCAGCTTACCTGGGGGGGGGCAGTTCTTC; CDR3 protein: CASSLPGGGQFF; clone size: .; V gene: TRBV11-3; J gene: TRBJ2-1; D gene: TRBD2
CDR3 DNA: TGTGCCAGCAGCTTAGCAGGGGTGGGTGGCTACACCTTC; CDR3 protein: CASSLAGVGGYTF; clone size: .; V gene: TRBV7-2; J gene: TRBJ1-2; D gene: .
CDR3 DNA: TGCAGTGCTAGTCTAGGGGACTTAGGAAACACCATATATTTT; CDR3 protein: CSASLGDLGNTIYF; clone size: .; V gene: TRBV20-1; J gene: TRBJ1-3; D gene: .
CDR3 DNA: TGTGCCAGCAGCCCGGGACACATCTACGAGCAGTACTTC; CDR3 protein: CASSPGHIYEQYF; clone size: .; V gene: TRBV7-2; J gene: TRBJ2-7; D gene: .
CDR3 DNA: TGCAGTGCTAGTCTCACAGGGGGCGGAAAACTGTTTTTT; CDR3 protein: CSASLTGGGKLFF; clone size: .; V gene: TRBV20-1; J gene: TRBJ1-4; D gene: TRBD1
CDR3 DNA: TGTGCCAGCATCCCCCGTGAGACAGGCGGAATCGGAGCTTTCTTT; CDR3 protein: CASIPRETGGIGAFF; clone size: .; V gene: TRBV28; J gene: TRBJ1-1; D gene: .
CDR3 DNA: TGTGCCAGCAACAACAGGTTCGGGAATTCACCCCTCCACTTT; CDR3 protein: CASNNRFGNSPLHF; clone size: .; V gene: TRBV6-5; J gene: TRBJ1-6; D gene: .
CDR3 DNA: TGCGCCAGCAGCTTGCAGTATACGCAGTATTTT; CDR3 protein: CASSLQYTQYF; clone size: .; V gene: TRBV5-1; J gene: TRBJ2-3; D gene: .
CDR3 DNA: TGTGCCAGCAGTGAAGCGGACAGGGCCAATCAGCCCCAGCATTTT; CDR3 protein: CASSEADRANQPQHF; clone size: .; V gene: TRBV2; J gene: TRBJ1-5; D gene: TRBD1
CDR3 DNA: TGTGCCAGCAGCCCGTCGGGGACAGCTTACGAGCAGTACTTC; CDR3 protein: CASSPSGTAYEQYF; clone size: .; V gene: TRBV27; J gene: TRBJ2-7; D gene: TRBD1
CDR3 DNA: TGTGCCAGCAGTATGAACAGGGGTTTGAACACTGAAGCTTTCTTT; CDR3 protein: CASSMNRGLNTEAFF; clone size: .; V gene: TRBV28; J gene: TRBJ1-1; D gene: TRBD1
CDR3 DNA: TGTGCCAGCTCTATCCGGGACAGGGGCCGTGGTGGGGTGTTTTTT; CDR3 protein: CASSIRDRGRGGVFF; clone size: .; V gene: TRBV7-8; J gene: TRBJ1-4; D gene: TRBD1
CDR3 DNA: TGTGCCAGTAAAGTTAGGGGACAGCCACAAGAGACCCAGTACTTC; CDR3 protein: CASKVRGQPQETQYF; clone size: .; V gene: TRBV19; J gene: TRBJ2-5; D gene: TRBD1
CDR3 DNA: TGCGCCAGCAGCTTGGAGGGACTAGCGGGAGCCGAGCAGTACTTC; CDR3 protein: CASSLEGLAGAEQYF; clone size: .; V gene: TRBV5-1; J gene: TRBJ2-7; D gene: TRBD2
CDR3 DNA: TGTGCCAGCAGCTTGGCCATAGGGACTAATGACAATGAGCAGTTCTTC; CDR3 protein: CASSLAIGTNDNEQFF; clone size: .; V gene: TRBV5-5; J gene: TRBJ2-1; D gene: TRBD2
CDR3 DNA: TGTGCCAGCAGTTTGACAGGGGGAGGCGAGCAGTACTTC; CDR3 protein: CASSLTGGGEQYF; clone size: .; V gene: TRBV12-3/TRBV12-4; J gene: TRBJ2-7; D gene: TRBD1
CDR3 DNA: TGTGCCAGCAGCAGACCTTTGGGACAGGGGCGCCAAGAGACCCAGTACTTC; CDR3 protein: CASSRPLGQGRQETQYF; clone size: .; V gene: TRBV21-1; J gene: TRBJ2-5; D gene: .
CDR3 DNA: TGTGCCAGTAGTATAAGCGAGGATCGGGGTGAGCAGTTCTTC; CDR3 protein: CASSISEDRGEQFF; clone size: .; V gene: TRBV19; J gene: TRBJ2-1; D gene: .
CDR3 DNA: TGCGCCAGCAGCCCCCAGGACGCGGGGGAAAAACTGTTTTTT; CDR3 protein: CASSPQDAGEKLFF; clone size: once; V gene: TRBV5-1; J gene: TRBJ1-4; D gene: .
CDR3 DNA: TGTGCCAGCAGCGTAGGACTAGCGGGAGCAAACACCGGGGAGCTGTTTTTT; CDR3 protein: CASSVGLAGANTGELFF; clone size: .; V gene: TRBV9; J gene: TRBJ2-2; D gene: TRBD2
CDR3 DNA: TGTGCCAGTAGTATTATACTTACGGACACTGAAGCTTTCTTT; CDR3 protein: CASSIILTDTEAFF; clone size: .; V gene: TRBV19; J gene: TRBJ1-1; D gene: .
CDR3 DNA: TGCGCCAGCAGCGGGACCGGGACAGGTGATGGCTACACCTTC; CDR3 protein: CASSGTGTGDGYTF; clone size: .; V gene: TRBV5-1; J gene: TRBJ1-2; D gene: TRBD1
CDR3 DNA: TGTGCCAGCAGCTTACAGGGTTACTACGAGCAGTACTTC; CDR3 protein: CASSLQGYYEQYF; clone size: .; V gene: TRBV6-5; J gene: TRBJ2-7; D gene: .
CDR3 DNA: TGTGCCAGCAGCTTAGTTCGGTCTAGCACAGATACGCAGTATTTT; CDR3 protein: CASSLVRSSTDTQYF; clone size: .; V gene: TRBV7-2; J gene: TRBJ2-3; D gene: .
CDR3 DNA: TGTGCCAGCAGTTTCGACAGGGGCCAAGAGACCCAGTACTTC; CDR3 protein: CASSFDRGQETQYF; clone size: .; V gene: TRBV2; J gene: TRBJ2-5; D gene: TRBD1
CDR3 DNA: TGTGCCAGCAGCACCGGGGCTAGCGGGAGAAATGAGCAGTTCTTC; CDR3 protein: CASSTGASGRNEQFF; clone size: .; V gene: TRBV7-3; J gene: TRBJ2-1; D gene: TRBD2
CDR3 DNA: TGTGCCAGCAGCTTACGACTAGCGGGAGTGGGCGAGCAGTACTTC; CDR3 protein: CASSLRLAGVGEQYF; clone size: .; V gene: TRBV7-2; J gene: TRBJ2-7; D gene: TRBD2
CDR3 DNA: TGTGCCAGCAGCTCGGGACAGGGAGTGGAAAAACTGTTTTTT; CDR3 protein: CASSSGQGVEKLFF; clone size: few; V gene: TRBV7-2; J gene: TRBJ1-4; D gene: TRBD1
CDR3 DNA: TGTGCCTGGTCTAAAGGGACTCTCCGAACCTACGAGCAGTACTTC; CDR3 protein: CAWSKGTLRTYEQYF; clone size: once; V gene: TRBV30; J gene: TRBJ2-7; D gene: .
CDR3 DNA: TGCGCCAGCAGCCAAGACCGGCGGTTCTACGAGCAGTACTTC; CDR3 protein: CASSQDRRFYEQYF; clone size: .; V gene: TRBV4-1; J gene: TRBJ2-7; D gene: .
CDR3 DNA: TGTGCCAGCAGCCAAGCATCCAACTCTGGAAACACCATATATTTT; CDR3 protein: CASSQASNSGNTIYF; clone size: .; V gene: TRBV4-2; J gene: TRBJ1-3; D gene: .
CDR3 DNA: TGTGCCAGTAGTATCGACAGCCTTTCTAACACTGAAGCTTTCTTT; CDR3 protein: CASSIDSLSNTEAFF; clone size: .; V gene: TRBV19; J gene: TRBJ1-1; D gene: .
CDR3 DNA: TGTGCCAGCAGCCCCAACCGTGACAGGCAGTACTTC; CDR3 protein: CASSPNRDRQYF; clone size: .; V gene: TRBV12-3/TRBV12-4; J gene: TRBJ2-7; D gene: .
CDR3 DNA: TGTGCCGGACGGCGGCAGGGGGACTATGGCTACACCTTC; CDR3 protein: CAGRRQGDYGYTF; clone size: .; V gene: TRBV30; J gene: TRBJ1-2; D gene: TRBD1
CDR3 DNA: TGCGCCAGCAGCCAGGGAGCGTCCTTAGCCGGGGAGCTGTTTTTT; CDR3 protein: CASSQGASLAGELFF; clone size: .; V gene: TRBV4-3; J gene: TRBJ2-2; D gene: .
CDR3 DNA: TGTGCCAGCAGTTTAAAGGGGTATGGCTACACCTTC; CDR3 protein: CASSLKGYGYTF; clone size: once; V gene: TRBV12-3/TRBV12-4; J gene: TRBJ1-2; D gene: .
CDR3 DNA: TGTGCCAGCATCCCTATCCGGGACAGGGGGCGGACCCAGTACTTC; CDR3 protein: CASIPIRDRGRTQYF; clone size: .; V gene: TRBV28; J gene: TRBJ2-5; D gene: TRBD1
CDR3 DNA: TGCGCCAGCAGCTTGACAGGGGGCCAGTCGGGGGAGACCCAGTACTTC; CDR3 protein: CASSLTGGQSGETQYF; clone size: .; V gene: TRBV5-1; J gene: TRBJ2-5; D gene: TRBD1
CDR3 DNA: TGTGCCAGCAGCTCCACCCGGGATGCCTATGGCTACACCTTC; CDR3 protein: CASSSTRDAYGYTF; clone size: .; V gene: TRBV7-8; J gene: TRBJ1-2; D gene: .
CDR3 DNA: TGTGCCAGCAGAGGTCAACAGGGCCAAAACTATGGCTACACCTTC; CDR3 protein: CASRGQQGQNYGYTF; clone size: once; V gene: TRBV6-5; J gene: TRBJ1-2; D gene: .
CDR3 DNA: TGTGCCAGCAGCTTAACACAAGCGGGAGCTTACAATGAGCAGTTCTTC; CDR3 protein: CASSLTQAGAYNEQFF; clone size: .; V gene: TRBV7-3; J gene: TRBJ2-1; D gene: TRBD2
CDR3 DNA: TGCGCCAGCAGCCTAGGACAGGGGGAGAACACCATATATTTT; CDR3 protein: CASSLGQGENTIYF; clone size: few; V gene: TRBV5-1; J gene: TRBJ1-3; D gene: TRBD1
CDR3 DNA: TGTGCCAGCAGTTACTGGGCAGGGGAGGGCTACACCTTC; CDR3 protein: CASSYWAGEGYTF; clone size: .; V gene: TRBV6-6; J gene: TRBJ1-2; D gene: .
CDR3 DNA: TGTGCCAGCAGCTTAGCAGGGTACACTGAAGCTTTCTTT; CDR3 protein: CASSLAGYTEAFF; clone size: .; V gene: TRBV11-2; J gene: TRBJ1-1; D gene: .
CDR3 DNA: TGTGCCAGCAGTATCTCCCTCGAGCTGTTTTTT; CDR3 protein: CASSISLELFF; clone size: .; V gene: TRBV2; J gene: TRBJ2-2; D gene: .
CDR3 DNA: TGTGCCAGCAGCACCGTCGGTAGAGAGACCCAGTACTTC; CDR3 protein: CASSTVGRETQYF; clone size: .; V gene: TRBV5-4; J gene: TRBJ2-5; D gene: .
CDR3 DNA: TGTGCCTGGAGTGGGGGGAGGACGGTCGGGTCACCCCTCCACTTT; CDR3 protein: CAWSGGRTVGSPLHF; clone size: once; V gene: TRBV30; J gene: TRBJ1-6; D gene: .